This T cell receptor (beta chain) is from a study of spatial heterogeneity in lung cancer. Stated time point: blood at routine non-recurrence follow-up after resection. Trimming shortened V by 4 bases and J by 6 bases, and 12 bases separated the two germline ends. There are 13 residues in the CDR3. Germline CDR1 and CDR2: SQVTM and ANQGSEA. Ten or more counts support this clonotype. Using its own MiXCR run on the 5' RACE reads, TCRdb lists one record per CDR3 protein. The profile covers roughly 110,000 distinct CDR3 sequences, with 10% to 13% appearing a single time and 20% to 25% taken by the ten largest.

The receptor was isolated from a female donor with early-stage non-small cell lung cancer. This material consisted of PBMCs, taken at follow-up. This chain uses TRBV29-1 with TRBJ1-4; D is unclear. The CDR3 loop is CSVASRADEKLFF. CDR3 nucleotide sequence: TGCAGCGTTGCCTCCCGGGCGGATGAAAAACTGTTTTTT.